This T cell receptor beta chain derives from a study of CD8+ T cells in alopecia areata. Overall study findings and caveats: For lesional scalp, especially alopecia totalis/universalis, clonality was higher than in normal scalp. Besides other cells, scalp samples also yield sequences of resident alphabeta T cells from normal skin.

The study team obtained lesional scalp punch biopsies and peripheral blood from alopecia areata patients. Sorting from PBMCs produced CD4+ and CD8+ T cells. Sequencing relied on a cDNA template that was reverse transcribed from extracted RNA. The table came from immunoSEQ multiplex PCR; TCRdb's copy has only in-frame clones and leaves some out. The sample has under 35,000 clones, over 60% seen once. This CDR3 contains 12 residues. Germline CDR1 is SGHRS and CDR2 is YFSETQ. V lost 3 bases and J lost 5, with 9 bases in between. Regarding this clone: Its specificity is unknown.

The chain couples TRBV5-1 to TRBJ2-7; D is uncertain. This clonotype originated in a human donor with alopecia areata. The specimen was NKG2D-low CD8+ T cells sorted from blood. The CDR3 nucleotides read TGCGCCAGCAGCTCCATGGGCGACGAGCAGTACTTC. Translated, it gives CASSSMGDEQYF.